These T cell receptor beta chains were read from a single sample in a study of Ad26.COV2.S vaccination and SARS-CoV-2 variants. Here immunoSEQ multiplex PCR was the method, and the copy in TCRdb shows in-frame clones only, minus some. The sample shows about 470,000 clones, less than 95% of them seen only once. Sequenced material: peripheral blood, taken in a trial of Ad26.COV2.S vaccine versus placebo. All receptors come from a person aged 18 to 59 who received the Ad26.COV2.S COVID-19 vaccine or a placebo. Each CDR3 is given with its conserved first and last residue. The D gene is left open where the match is weak. Clone size is not always given. Where it is, it says once, few, many or a class for expanded clones.

D gene	V gene	J gene	clone size	CDR3 protein	CDR3 DNA
.	TRBV24-1	TRBJ1-5	.	CATSPGAQSNQPQHF	TGTGCCACCAGTCCCGGGGCCCAAAGCAATCAGCCCCAGCATTTT
.	TRBV29-1	TRBJ1-1	.	CSVSSGVSTEAFF	TGCAGCGTTTCCTCAGGGGTTAGCACTGAAGCTTTCTTT
.	TRBV5-6	TRBJ2-1	.	CASSFRDAQFF	TGTGCCAGCAGCTTCCGGGACGCGCAGTTCTTC
TRBD1	TRBV20-1	TRBJ2-7	.	CSAIDRDGPYEQYF	TGCAGTGCTATTGACAGGGATGGGCCCTACGAGCAGTACTTC
.	TRBV3-1/TRBV3-2	TRBJ2-7	.	CASRSTTGDPWYF	TGTGCCAGCAGATCTACAACGGGGGACCCCTGGTACTTC
.	TRBV7-8	TRBJ1-1	.	CASSLGAGVGTEAFF	TGTGCCAGCAGCTTAGGAGCAGGGGTAGGCACTGAAGCTTTCTTT
TRBD2	TRBV9	TRBJ2-7	few	CASSVRPGGYEQYF	TGTGCCAGCAGCGTACGCCCGGGAGGGTACGAGCAGTACTTC
.	TRBV7-8	TRBJ1-4	.	CASGPIPSGTNEKLFF	TGTGCCAGCGGACCGATACCCTCGGGGACTAATGAAAAACTGTTTTTT
.	TRBV7-9	TRBJ2-2	few	CASSLSLDTGELFF	TGTGCCAGCAGCTTAAGCCTGGACACCGGGGAGCTGTTTTTT
.	TRBV28	TRBJ2-7	.	CASTADPYEQYF	TGTGCCAGCACGGCGGACCCCTACGAGCAGTACTTC
.	TRBV5-4	TRBJ1-2	.	CASSQPGAAYGYTF	TGTGCCAGCAGCCAGCCGGGGGCGGCCTATGGCTACACCTTC
.	TRBV15	TRBJ1-5	.	CATSRGPAVDQPQHF	TGTGCCACCAGCAGAGGGCCTGCGGTAGATCAGCCCCAGCATTTT
TRBD1	TRBV18	TRBJ2-5	.	CASSRGQVETQYF	TGTGCCAGCTCACGAGGACAGGTTGAGACCCAGTACTTC
TRBD1	TRBV27	TRBJ2-7	.	CASSWGQGTNEQYF	TGTGCCAGCAGTTGGGGACAGGGAACTAACGAGCAGTACTTC
.	TRBV29-1	TRBJ1-2	.	CSAGDVGGYTF	TGCAGCGCCGGGGACGTCGGGGGCTACACCTTC
TRBD1	TRBV2	TRBJ2-5	.	CASSPFSQRQGQETQYF	TGTGCCAGCAGTCCATTCAGCCAACGACAGGGCCAAGAGACCCAGTACTTC
.	TRBV7-9	TRBJ2-5	few	CASSLALEETQYF	TGTGCCAGCAGCTTAGCGCTAGAAGAGACCCAGTACTTC
TRBD2	TRBV11-2	TRBJ2-3	.	CASSFSGTSFTQYF	TGTGCCAGCAGCTTTAGCGGGACTTCATTTACGCAGTATTTT
.	TRBV6-5	TRBJ1-4	.	CASRTPNEKLFF	TGTGCCAGCAGAACCCCTAATGAAAAACTGTTTTTT
.	TRBV5-5	TRBJ2-3	.	CASSLSRVRDRLTDTQYF	TGTGCCAGCAGCTTGTCGAGGGTCAGGGATAGGCTCACAGATACGCAGTATTTT
.	TRBV4-1	TRBJ1-5	.	CASSRAQGNNQPQHF	TGCGCCAGCAGCCGGGCACAGGGTAACAATCAGCCCCAGCATTTT
TRBD1	TRBV9	TRBJ2-1	.	CASTRGGTGVVSSYNEQFF	TGTGCCAGCACCCGGGGCGGGACAGGGGTCGTAAGCTCCTACAATGAGCAGTTCTTC
TRBD2	TRBV7-8	TRBJ2-7	.	CASSLDRPGTSGRMGEQYF	TGTGCCAGCAGCTTGGACAGACCCGGGACTAGCGGGAGGATGGGTGAGCAGTACTTC
TRBD2	TRBV28	TRBJ2-1	.	CASGEPGRAGSLNEQFF	TGTGCCAGCGGGGAACCCGGGAGGGCCGGTTCTCTCAATGAGCAGTTCTTC
.	TRBV4-3	TRBJ2-4	.	CTSSQHSGEVGAKNIQYF	TGCACCAGCAGCCAGCATTCCGGGGAAGTGGGAGCCAAAAACATTCAGTACTTC
.	TRBV28	TRBJ1-1	.	CASSFSYQGLNTEAFF	TGTGCCAGCAGTTTCTCGTACCAGGGGTTGAACACTGAAGCTTTCTTT
.	TRBV5-4	TRBJ2-1	.	CASSLDQGREQFF	TGTGCCAGCAGCTTAGACCAGGGCCGAGAGCAGTTCTTC